These 7 T cell receptor beta chains were sequenced from one sample in a study of T-cell reconstitution after alpha-beta-depleted transplantation in children. Unique molecular identifiers were incorporated into the prepared TCRbeta library. TCRdb processed the PCR reads anew with MiXCR; each CDR3 protein has one entry. In the table there are 440,000 or so distinct CDR3 sequences, over 40% of which are singletons. The sample consisted of PBMCs, taken before TCRalphabeta/CD19-depleted stem cell transplant. The receptors derive from a girl aged 2 to 10 with aplastic anemia, due to receive a stem cell transplant.

V is TRBV4-2 and J is TRBJ2-1; 7 bases align to TRBD2. The germline CDR1 and CDR2 sequences are LGHNA and YNFKEQ. This CDR3 spans 17 amino acids. The V gene end was trimmed by 0 bases and the J gene end by 8 bases; junction bases not matched to a gene: 13. CDR3 in DNA: TGTGCCAGCAGCCAAGAAAGGTCAAGCGGGGTACCCGATGAGCAGTTCTTC. Its translation: CASSQERSSGVPDEQFF.

This clonotype has more than one count but fewer than ten. This rearrangement joins TRBV9 to TRBJ2-4; 7 positions match TRBD1. This CDR3 comprises 14 residues. Trimming took 0 bases from V and 8 from J; bases not matched to a gene: 5. Germline-derived CDR1 and CDR2 are SGDLS and YYNGEE. The CDR3 sequence: CASSVGDRGDIQYF. The CDR3 nucleotides are TGTGCCAGCAGCGTAGGGGACAGAGGAGACATTCAGTACTTC. Filled out from reference TRBV9 and TRBJ2-4, the complete variable domain reads DSGVTQTPKHLITATGQRVTLRCSPRSGDLSVYWYQQSLDQGLQFLIQYYNGEERAKGNILERFSAQQFPDLHSELNLSSLELGDSALYFCASSVGDRGDIQYFGAGTRLSVL.

DNA of the CDR3: TGTGCCAGCAGGCGTGCGGGGGGGATGAACACTGAAGCTTTCTTT. The encoded protein is CASRRAGGMNTEAFF. V and J are TRBV6-1 and TRBJ1-1; maybe TRBD1 (5 bases). The CDR3 has 15 residues. The V and J ends lost 6 bases and 0 bases respectively, with 14 bases between them. Germline CDR1 is MNHNS and CDR2 is SASEGT.

This clonotype has at least ten counts. This sequence joins TRBV7-3 and TRBJ2-3, with TRBD2 identical over 13 bases. The CDR3 is 19 amino acids. J was trimmed by 2 bases and V by 0 bases; bases with no gene match: 8. CDR1 is SGHTA and CDR2 is FQGTGA in the germline V gene. The CDR3 protein is CASSLTPYGLAGVTDTQYF. CDR3 nucleotide sequence: TGTGCCAGCAGCTTAACCCCCTATGGACTAGCGGGGGTCACAGATACGCAGTATTTT.

This chain joins TRBV20-1 and TRBJ2-7; 7 bases fit TRBD1. The trim removed 0 bases at V and 3 bases at J, leaving 5 bases unmatched. Per germline, CDR1 DFQATT and CDR2 SNEGSKA (reference sequence). This CDR3 spans 14 amino acids. CDR3 sequence: CSARDRGGVYEQYF. DNA for the CDR3: TGCAGTGCTAGAGATCGAGGGGGCGTCTACGAGCAGTACTTC.

The rearrangement links TRBV28 to TRBJ2-7; D is unclear. The CDR3 is made up of 12 amino acids. Germline-derived CDR1 and CDR2 are MDHEN and SYDVKM. V dropped 7 bases and J dropped 2 bases, with 9 bases sitting between them. CDR3 nucleotide sequence: TGTGCCAGCACCATGGACCCCTACGAGCAGTACTTC. Protein sequence: CASTMDPYEQYF. The full variable domain, with the rest looked up from reference TRBV28 and TRBJ2-7, is DVKVTQSSRYLVKRTGEKVFLECVQDMDHENMFWYRQDPGLGLRLIYFSYDVKMKEKGDIPEGYSVSREKKERFSLILESASTNQTSMYLCASTMDPYEQYFGPGTRLTVT.

The CDR3: CATSGRPNNEQFF. DNA of the CDR3: TGTGCCACCAGTGGAAGGCCAAACAATGAGCAGTTCTTC. The chain couples TRBV24-1 to TRBJ2-1; D gene unclear. V shed 5 bases and J shed 5 bases, with 9 bases lying between them. CDR1 and CDR2 from the germline V gene are KGHDR and SFDVKD. The CDR3 is made up of 13 amino acids.